This T cell receptor beta chain came from a study of T and B cells in COVID-19 patients. Study outcomes and limitations: Symptomatic-phase blood samples from mildly ill patients and early samples from severe cases were scarce.

BIOMED2 TRB-A/B primer pools were used in multiplex TRB PCR. MiXCR, applied by TCRdb to the multiplex PCR reads, yields one record per CDR3 protein. Among some 16,000 distinct CDR3 sequences, over 25% were seen once, and the ten largest hold 4% to 4.5%. Judged by abundance, this clonotype is medium-sized. Its specificity is unknown. From blood, roughly 240-550 ng of genomic DNA served as TRB template. This CDR3 is 14 amino acids long. Trimming took 1 base from V and 0 from J, leaving 7 bases between them. From germline, CDR1 is SQVTM and CDR2 ANQGSEA. The rearrangement joins TRBV29-1 to TRBJ1-3; D is unresolved. Sequencing was performed on blood. The source is a human donor who had recovered from COVID-19. CDR3 protein: CSVEVGLSGNTIYF. The CDR3 DNA follows: TGCAGCGTTGAAGTGGGCCTCTCTGGAAACACCATATATTTT. Based on the CDR3 plus reference TRBV29-1 and TRBJ1-3, the full variable domain is SAVISQKPSRDICQRGTSLTIQCQVDSQVTMMFWYRQQPGQSLTLIATANQGSEATYESGFVIDKFPISRPNLTFSTLTVSNMSPEDSSIYLCSVEVGLSGNTIYFGEGSWLTVV.